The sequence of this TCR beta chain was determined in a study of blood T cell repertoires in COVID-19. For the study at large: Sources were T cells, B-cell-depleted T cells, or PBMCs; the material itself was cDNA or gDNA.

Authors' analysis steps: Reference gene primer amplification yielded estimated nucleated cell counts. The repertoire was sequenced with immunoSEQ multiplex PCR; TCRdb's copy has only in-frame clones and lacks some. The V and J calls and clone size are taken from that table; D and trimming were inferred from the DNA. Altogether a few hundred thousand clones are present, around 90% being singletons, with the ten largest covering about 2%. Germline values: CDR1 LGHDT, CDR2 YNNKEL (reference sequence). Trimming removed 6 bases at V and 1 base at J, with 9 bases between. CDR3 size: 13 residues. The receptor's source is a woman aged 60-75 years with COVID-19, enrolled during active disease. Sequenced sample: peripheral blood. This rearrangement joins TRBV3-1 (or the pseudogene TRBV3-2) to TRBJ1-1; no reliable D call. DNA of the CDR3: TGTGCCAGCAGACATACGGGGAACACTGAAGCTTTCTTT. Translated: CASRHTGNTEAFF.